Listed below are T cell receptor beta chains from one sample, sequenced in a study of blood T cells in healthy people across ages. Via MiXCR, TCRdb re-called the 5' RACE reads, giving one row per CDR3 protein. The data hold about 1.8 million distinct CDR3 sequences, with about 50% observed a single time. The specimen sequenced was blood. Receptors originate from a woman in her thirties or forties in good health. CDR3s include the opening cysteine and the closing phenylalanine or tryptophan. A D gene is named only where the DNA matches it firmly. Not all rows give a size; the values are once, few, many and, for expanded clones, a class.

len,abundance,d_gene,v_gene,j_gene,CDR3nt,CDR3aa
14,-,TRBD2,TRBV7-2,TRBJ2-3,TGTGCCAGCGCGGGGGGGGGCATCGTAGATACGCAGTATTTT,CASAGGGIVDTQYF
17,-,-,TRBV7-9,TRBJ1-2,TGTGCCAGCAGCTGTATCGACAGCCAGCGTATACGGTGTGGCTACACCTTC,CASSCIDSQRIRCGYTF
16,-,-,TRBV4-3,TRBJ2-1,TGCGCCAGCAGCCAAGAGTTGGGCCAGGGAGGTTATGAGCAGTTCTTC,CASSQELGQGGYEQFF
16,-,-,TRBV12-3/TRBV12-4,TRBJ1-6,TGTGCCAGCAGTCCCCGGCGGAGCTCCTATAATTCACCCCTCCACTTT,CASSPRRSSYNSPLHF
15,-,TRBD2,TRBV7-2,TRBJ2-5,TGTGCCAGCAGACAGGGACTAGCGGAAGGGGAGACCCAGTACTTC,CASRQGLAEGETQYF
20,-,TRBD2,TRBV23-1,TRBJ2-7,TGCGCCAGCAATCAATCAGGGGCTAGCGGGGGGGAGTCAACTACCTACGAGCAGTACTTC,CASNQSGASGGESTTYEQYF
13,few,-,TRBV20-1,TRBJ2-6,TGCAGTGCTAGTAGGGGTGGGGCCAACGTCCTGACTTTC,CSASRGGANVLTF
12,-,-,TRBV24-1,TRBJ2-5,TGTGCCACCAGGGACCGTGGAGAGACCCAGTACTTC,CATRDRGETQYF
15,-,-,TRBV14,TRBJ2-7,TGTGCCAGCAGCCATGACGGGACGGTTCTTTACGAGCAGTACTTC,CASSHDGTVLYEQYF
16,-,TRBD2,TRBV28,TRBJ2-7,TGTGCCAGCAGTCCGGGACTAGCGGGGGGGAGCTACGAGCAGTACTTC,CASSPGLAGGSYEQYF
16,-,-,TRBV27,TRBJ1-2,TGTGCCAGCAGTTTATCGATGGAAGGCGGGCACTATGGCTACACCTTC,CASSLSMEGGHYGYTF
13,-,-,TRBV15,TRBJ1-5,TGTGCCACCAGCAGAGGCCGACAGCAGCCCCAGCATTTT,CATSRGRQQPQHF
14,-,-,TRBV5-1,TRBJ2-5,TGCGCCAGCACCTCTCGGACAACCGAGGGGACCCAGTACTTC,CASTSRTTEGTQYF
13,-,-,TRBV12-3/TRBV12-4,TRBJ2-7,TGTGCCAGCAGTTTCGGACGGGTCAACGAGCAGTACTTC,CASSFGRVNEQYF
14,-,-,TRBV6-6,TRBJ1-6,TGTGCCAGCAGAAGGAGGGAGGAGAATTCACCCCTCCACTTT,CASRRREENSPLHF
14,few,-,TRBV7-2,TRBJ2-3,TGTGCCAGCAGCGTATACAGAGCAACAGATACGCAGTATTTT,CASSVYRATDTQYF
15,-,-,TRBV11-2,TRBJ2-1,TGTGCCAGCAGCTTTGACCCTAAATCCTACAATGAGCAGTTCTTC,CASSFDPKSYNEQFF
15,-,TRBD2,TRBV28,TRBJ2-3,TGTGCCGCACTAGCTAGCGGACCTAGCACAGATACGCAGTATTTT,CAALASGPSTDTQYF
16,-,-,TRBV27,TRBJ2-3,TGTGCCAGCAGTGCACCCCGATTCGGTAGTCCCGATACGCAGTATTTT,CASSAPRFGSPDTQYF
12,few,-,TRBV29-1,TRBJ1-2,TGCAGCGCCGCCGGCGGAAACTATGGCTACACCTTC,CSAAGGNYGYTF
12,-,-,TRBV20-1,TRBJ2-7,TGCAGTGCCCCTGGCCAGGGTGGCGAGCAGTACTTC,CSAPGQGGEQYF
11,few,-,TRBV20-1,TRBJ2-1,TGCAGTGCTAGCTGGGGAAGTGAGCAGTTCTTC,CSASWGSEQFF
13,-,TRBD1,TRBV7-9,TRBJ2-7,TGTGCCAGCAGCCGCCTTACAGGGGCCGAGCAGTACTTC,CASSRLTGAEQYF
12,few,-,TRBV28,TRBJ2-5,TGTGCCAGCAGAAAAACTACGGAGACCCAGTACTTC,CASRKTTETQYF
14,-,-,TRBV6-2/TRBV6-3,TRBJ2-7,TGTGCCAGCACAGAGATGAATTCCCCCTACGAGCAGTACTTC,CASTEMNSPYEQYF
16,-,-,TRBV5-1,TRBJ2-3,TGCGCCAGCAGCTTGGAATTAGGCGGGGGGACAGATACGCAGTCTTTT,CASSLELGGGTDTQSF
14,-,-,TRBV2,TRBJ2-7,TGTGCCAGCAGTGTGGGACCCGCACCCTACGAGCAGTACTTC,CASSVGPAPYEQYF
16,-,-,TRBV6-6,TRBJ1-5,TGTGCCAGCGGTCGGGAAGTCAGATATAGCAATCAGCCCCAGCATTTT,CASGREVRYSNQPQHF
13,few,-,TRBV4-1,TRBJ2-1,TGCGCCAGCAGCCAAGAAGGGCAGGTAGAGCAGTTCTTC,CASSQEGQVEQFF
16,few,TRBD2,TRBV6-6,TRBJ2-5,TGTGCCAGCAGTTACTCAGGCGGGGGGGACCGAGAGACCCAGTACTTC,CASSYSGGGDRETQYF
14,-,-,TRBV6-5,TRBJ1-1,TGTGCCAGCAGTTACTCGGCAGGGAAGGGTGAAGCTTTCTTT,CASSYSAGKGEAFF
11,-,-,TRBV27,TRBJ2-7,TGTGCCACATGGAAGGGGTCCGAGCAGTACTTC,CATWKGSEQYF
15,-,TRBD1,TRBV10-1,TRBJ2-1,TGCGCCAGCAGTGATGGACAGGGGGTCTACAATGAGCAGTTCTTC,CASSDGQGVYNEQFF
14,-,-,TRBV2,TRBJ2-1,TGTGCCAGCACCCAACTAAGGGGAAACAATGAGCAGTTCTTC,CASTQLRGNNEQFF
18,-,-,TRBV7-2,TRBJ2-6,TGTGCCAGCAGCTTAGGAGGCAAGGTGGGGTCTGGGGCCAACGTCCTGACTTTC,CASSLGGKVGSGANVLTF
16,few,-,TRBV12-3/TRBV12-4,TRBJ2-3,TGTGCCAGCAGTTTAGAAAGGGATGTGAGCACAGATACGCAGTATTTT,CASSLERDVSTDTQYF
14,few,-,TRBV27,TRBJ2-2,TGTGCCAGCAGTCCTCGACTAAACACCGGGGAGCTGTTTTTT,CASSPRLNTGELFF
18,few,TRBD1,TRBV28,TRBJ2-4,TGTGCCAGCAGTTCTGTCATCTCGACAGGGGATATGGTAAACATTCAGTACTTC,CASSSVISTGDMVNIQYF
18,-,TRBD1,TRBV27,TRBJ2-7,TGTGCCAGCAGTTCGGGACAGGGGGGCTACCTTAGCTCCTACGAGCAGTACTTC,CASSSGQGGYLSSYEQYF
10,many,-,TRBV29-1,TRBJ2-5,TGCAGCGTTCCCGGAGAGACCCAGTACTTC,CSVPGETQYF
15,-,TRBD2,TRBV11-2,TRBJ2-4,TGTGCCAGCAGCTCGCCCGGGACTAGCGGGGACATTCAGTACTTC,CASSSPGTSGDIQYF
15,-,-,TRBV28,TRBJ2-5,TGTGCCAGCAGGACACTCACAGGGCCCCAAGAGACCCAGTACTTC,CASRTLTGPQETQYF
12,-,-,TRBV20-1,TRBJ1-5,TGCAGTGCTAGTACTCAGAGCCTGCCCCAGCATTTT,CSASTQSLPQHF
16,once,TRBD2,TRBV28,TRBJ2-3,TGTGCCAGCAGGAATCTAGCGGGGGGGGGCACAGATACGCAGTATTTT,CASRNLAGGGTDTQYF
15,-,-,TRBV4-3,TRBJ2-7,TGCGCCAGCAGCCAAGATCGTATAAGGCTCTACGAGCAGTACTTC,CASSQDRIRLYEQYF
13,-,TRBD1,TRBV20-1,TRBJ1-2,TGCAGTGCTAGAGACGACAGGGGCCGAGGCTACACCTTC,CSARDDRGRGYTF
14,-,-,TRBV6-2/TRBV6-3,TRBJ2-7,TGTGCCAGCACCGATCCGGAACCCCTCTACGAGCAGTACTTC,CASTDPEPLYEQYF
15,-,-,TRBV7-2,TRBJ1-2,TGTGTCAGCAGCTTAGCATTGTCGGCGGTCTATGGCTACACCTTC,CVSSLALSAVYGYTF
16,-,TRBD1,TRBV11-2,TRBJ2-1,TGTGCCAGCAGCTCCCTGGGACAGGATATTTACAATGAGCAGTTCTTC,CASSSLGQDIYNEQFF
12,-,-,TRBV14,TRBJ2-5,TGTGCCAGCAGCCTAGCCGTCGGGACCCAGTACTTC,CASSLAVGTQYF
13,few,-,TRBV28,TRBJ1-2,TGTGCCAGCAGTTCGCCCGGGGTCTATGGCTACACCTTC,CASSSPGVYGYTF
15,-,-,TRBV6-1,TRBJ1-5,TGTGCCAGCAGTGGCTGGGGGGCTAGGAATCAGCCCCAGCATTTT,CASSGWGARNQPQHF
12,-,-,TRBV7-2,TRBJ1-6,TGTGCCAGCAGCTCATGGTATTCACCCCTCCACTTT,CASSSWYSPLHF
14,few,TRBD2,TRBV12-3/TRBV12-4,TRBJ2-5,TGTGCCAGCAGCACTAGCGGGGGATTCGAGACCCAGTACTTC,CASSTSGGFETQYF